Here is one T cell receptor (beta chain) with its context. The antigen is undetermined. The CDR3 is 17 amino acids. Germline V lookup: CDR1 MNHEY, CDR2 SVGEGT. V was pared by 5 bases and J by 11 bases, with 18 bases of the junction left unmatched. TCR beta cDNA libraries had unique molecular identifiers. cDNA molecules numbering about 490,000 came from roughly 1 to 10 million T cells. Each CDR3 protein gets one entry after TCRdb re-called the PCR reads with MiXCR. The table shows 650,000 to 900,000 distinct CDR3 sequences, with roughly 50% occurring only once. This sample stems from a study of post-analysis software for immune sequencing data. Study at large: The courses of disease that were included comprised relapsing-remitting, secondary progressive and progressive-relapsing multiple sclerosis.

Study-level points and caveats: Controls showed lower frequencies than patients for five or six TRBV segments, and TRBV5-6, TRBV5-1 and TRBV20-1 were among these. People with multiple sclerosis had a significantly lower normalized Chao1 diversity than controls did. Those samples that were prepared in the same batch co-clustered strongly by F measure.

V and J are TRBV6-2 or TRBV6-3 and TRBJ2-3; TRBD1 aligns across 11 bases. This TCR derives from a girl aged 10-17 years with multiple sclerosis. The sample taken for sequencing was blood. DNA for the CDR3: TGTGCCAGCAGTGAAGGACAGGGGGCTTTCGGGGTTGGGAAGCAGTATTTT. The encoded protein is CASSEGQGAFGVGKQYF.